This T cell receptor beta chain was recovered during a study of CXCR3-negative and CXCR3-positive naive CD8 T cells. The libraries of TRB cDNA were prepared using 5' RACE with UMI labels. TCRdb reprocessed the 5' RACE reads, keeping one entry per CDR3 protein, no DNA. Listed are around 26,000 distinct CDR3 sequences; about 2.8% falls within the top ten. Concerning this clonotype itself: Its cognate antigen is unknown.

CDR3 size: 14 residues. From germline, CDR1 is SQVTM and CDR2 ANQGSEA. Study-level findings and limits: In CXCR3-positive naive cells, the TRB CDR3s were more hydrophobic than in CXCR3-negative naive cells. Naive subsets expressed similar surface CD5; TRB CDR3 features served to infer TCR strength.

CD45RO-CCR7+CD27+CD95- marked naive CD8+ T cells. This chain connects TRBV29-1 to TRBJ2-1; TCRdb's assignment of TRBD1 cannot be checked, as there is no DNA. The sequence was collected from a human donor in good health. Some clones in this sample may be carry-over from other donors' samples. The sequenced sample consisted of naive CXCR3- CD8+ T cells from blood. Subset denoted: CD45RO-CCR7+CD27+CD95- naive CD8+ T cells lacking CXCR3 (TNR3-). CDR3 in amino acids: CSVNTGQGAGEQFF.